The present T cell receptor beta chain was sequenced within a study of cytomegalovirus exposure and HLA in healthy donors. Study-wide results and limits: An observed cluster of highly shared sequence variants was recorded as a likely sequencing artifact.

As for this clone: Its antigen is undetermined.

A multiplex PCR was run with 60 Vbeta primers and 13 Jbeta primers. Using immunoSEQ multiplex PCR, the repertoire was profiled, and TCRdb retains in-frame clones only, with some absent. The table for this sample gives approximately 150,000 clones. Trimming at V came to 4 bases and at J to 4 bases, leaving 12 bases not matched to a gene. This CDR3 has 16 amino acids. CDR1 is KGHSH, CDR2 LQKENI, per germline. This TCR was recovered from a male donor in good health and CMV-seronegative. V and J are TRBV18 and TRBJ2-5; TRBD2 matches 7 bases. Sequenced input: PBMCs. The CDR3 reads CASSRLRTTGGETQYF. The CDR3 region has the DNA TGTGCCAGCTCACGTCTCAGGACTACGGGAGGAGAGACCCAGTACTTC.